The present T cell receptor beta chain was sequenced within a study of control samples from healthy donors and cancer patients. Germline CDR1 is SGHTA and CDR2 is FQGTGA. This CDR3 is 14 amino acids long. V gave up 1 base and J gave up 4 bases, with 10 bases separating them. TCRdb's copy holds only in-frame clones and misses some; the assay was immunoSEQ multiplex PCR. In the table there are under 450,000 clones, approximately 90% of which are singletons. The chain has TRBV7-3 and TRBJ1-1; D remains unclear. The TCR was taken from a man aged 40-49 years with head and neck cancer. Sequencing input: PBMCs. The chain's CDR3 is CASSLNPGSTEAFF. The CDR3 nucleotides are TGTGCCAGCAGCTTAAACCCAGGCAGCACTGAAGCTTTCTTT.